These 2 T cell receptor beta chains were sequenced from one sample in a study of blood T cell repertoires in COVID-19. Here immunoSEQ multiplex PCR was the method, and the copy in TCRdb shows in-frame clones only, minus some. The table shows 300,000 to 350,000 clones, with about 90% occurring only once. The sample taken for sequencing was PBMCs or T cells enriched from blood (not recorded which). The receptors shown here come from a woman younger than 35 with acute COVID-19.

This chain joins TRBV4-2 and TRBJ1-1; TRBD1 matches at 9 bases. The CDR3 is 13 residues long. V lost 3 bases and J lost 6; bases outside the gene matches: 2. The germline V gene encodes CDR1 LGHNA and CDR2 YNFKEQ. CDR3 residues: CASSQRQGAEAFF. The CDR3 region has the DNA TGTGCCAGCAGCCAGAGACAGGGGGCTGAAGCTTTCTTT.

The chain joins TRBV18 to TRBJ2-5, with 11 positions matching TRBD2. Germline trimming cut 8 bases from V and 5 bases from J; bases unmatched to any gene: 10. From germline, CDR1 is KGHSH and CDR2 LQKENI. The CDR3 length is 15 residues. The CDR3, as DNA: TGTGCCAGCGCCCCGGGACTAGCGGTGGGGGAGACCCAGTACTTC. Translated, it gives CASAPGLAVGETQYF. The full variable domain, with the rest looked up from reference TRBV18 and TRBJ2-5, is NAGVMQNPRHLVRRRGQEARLRCSPMKGHSHVYWYRQLPEEGLKFMVYLQKENIIDESGMPKERFSAEFPKEGPSILRIQQVVRGDSAAYFCASAPGLAVGETQYFGPGTRLLVL.